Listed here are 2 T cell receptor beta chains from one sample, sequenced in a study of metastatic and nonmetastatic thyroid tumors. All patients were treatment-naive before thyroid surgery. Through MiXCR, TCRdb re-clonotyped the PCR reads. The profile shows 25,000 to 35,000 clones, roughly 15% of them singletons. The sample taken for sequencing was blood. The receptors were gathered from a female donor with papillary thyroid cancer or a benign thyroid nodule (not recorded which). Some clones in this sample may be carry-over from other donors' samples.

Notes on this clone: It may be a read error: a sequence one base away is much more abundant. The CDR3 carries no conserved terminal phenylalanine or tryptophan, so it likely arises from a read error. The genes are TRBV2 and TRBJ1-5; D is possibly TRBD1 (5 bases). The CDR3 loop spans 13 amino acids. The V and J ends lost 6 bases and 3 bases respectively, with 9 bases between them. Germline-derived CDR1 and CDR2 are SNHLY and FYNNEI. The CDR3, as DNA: TGTGCCAGCAGGGACACTATCAATCAGCCCCAGCATCTT. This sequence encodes CASRDTINQPQHL.

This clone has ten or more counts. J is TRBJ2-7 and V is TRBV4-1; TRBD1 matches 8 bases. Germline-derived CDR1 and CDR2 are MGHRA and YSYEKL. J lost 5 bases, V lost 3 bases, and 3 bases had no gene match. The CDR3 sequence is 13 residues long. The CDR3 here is CASSQQDRDEQYF. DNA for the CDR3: TGCGCCAGCAGCCAGCAGGACAGGGACGAGCAGTACTTC.